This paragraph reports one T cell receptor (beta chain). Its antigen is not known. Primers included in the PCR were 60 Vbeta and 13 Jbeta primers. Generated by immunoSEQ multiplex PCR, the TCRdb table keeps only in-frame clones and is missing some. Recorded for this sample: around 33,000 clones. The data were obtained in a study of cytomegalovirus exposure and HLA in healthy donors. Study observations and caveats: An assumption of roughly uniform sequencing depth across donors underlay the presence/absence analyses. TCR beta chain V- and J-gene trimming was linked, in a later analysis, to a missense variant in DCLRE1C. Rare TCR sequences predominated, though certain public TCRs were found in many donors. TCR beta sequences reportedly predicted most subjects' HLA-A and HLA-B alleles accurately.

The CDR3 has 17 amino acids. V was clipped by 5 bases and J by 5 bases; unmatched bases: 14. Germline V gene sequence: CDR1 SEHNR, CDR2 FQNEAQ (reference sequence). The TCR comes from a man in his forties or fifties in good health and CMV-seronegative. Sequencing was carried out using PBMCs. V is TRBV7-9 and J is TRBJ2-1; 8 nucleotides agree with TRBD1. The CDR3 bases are TGTGCCAGCAGCGGGTCTTGGACAGGGTCCTTCAACAATGAGCAGTTCTTC. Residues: CASSGSWTGSFNNEQFF.